This T cell receptor beta chain originates from a study of control samples from healthy donors and cancer patients. Germline V lookup: CDR1 SNHLY, CDR2 FYNNEI. This CDR3 is 15 amino acids long. V shed 6 bases and J shed 5 bases, with 17 bases lying between them. Assay: immunoSEQ multiplex PCR; the TCRdb copy retains only in-frame clones and omits some. The table records about 120,000 clones, over 75% of them present only once. The V and J genes are TRBV2 and TRBJ1-5; a weak D match, TRBD1 (5 bases). Material for sequencing was blood. This receptor was taken from a man aged 40-55 years in good health. The CDR3 nucleotides read TGTGCCAGCAGCTCGGGACTCCTTTCCCATCAGCCCCAGCATTTT. Translated: CASSSGLLSHQPQHF.